This T cell receptor (beta chain) was profiled in a study of cytomegalovirus exposure and HLA in healthy donors. Study-wide results and caveats: Later findings reportedly placed an Asian-associated ancestry cluster below the roughly 700-donor mean for N-insertions.

The PCR employed 60 Vbeta primers together with 13 Jbeta primers. The repertoire was sequenced with immunoSEQ multiplex PCR; TCRdb's copy has only in-frame clones and lacks some. Among about 160,000 clones listed, roughly 84% were seen once. Per the germline V gene, CDR1 is LNHDA and CDR2 is SQIVND (reference sequence). V shed 5 bases and J 1 base; nucleotides not matched to a gene: 13. There are 17 residues in the CDR3. A remark on this clone: Its target is unknown.

The receptor was derived from a young man in good health and CMV-seropositive. V and J are TRBV19 and TRBJ1-1; 7 nucleotides align to TRBD1. Specimen: PBMCs. DNA of the CDR3: TGTGCCAGTAGTTCCACATCCCTACAGGGGAAGAACACTGAAGCTTTCTTT. Amino acid sequence: CASSSTSLQGKNTEAFF.